Following are 19 T cell receptor beta chains from one sample sequenced in a study of blood T cell repertoires in COVID-19. Clones were read by immunoSEQ multiplex PCR, and TCRdb kept only the in-frame ones, dropping some. The sample yields tens of thousands of clones, roughly 88% seen once. Sequenced: peripheral blood. Source of these receptors: a human donor in a cohort sampled during active COVID-19.

This chain links TRBV9 with TRBJ1-1; no firm D call. The V and J ends lost 6 bases and 0 bases respectively, with 12 bases between them. Looked up from germline, CDR1 is SGDLS and CDR2 is YYNGEE. This CDR3 comprises 14 residues. CDR3 sequence reads: CASTPQILNTEAFF. DNA for the CDR3: TGTGCCAGCACCCCACAGATTCTGAACACTGAAGCTTTCTTT.

The chain couples TRBV7-2 to TRBJ1-5; TRBD1 matches at 10 bases. Germline assignment: CDR1 SGHTA and CDR2 FQGNSA. This CDR3 is 17 amino acids long. V lost 5 bases, J lost 2 bases, and 9 bases stayed unmatched. The CDR3 DNA reads TGTGCCAGCAGCCGGGTGATTGGGACAGGGGGCAATCAGCCCCAGCATTTT. Translating it yields CASSRVIGTGGNQPQHF. The full variable domain, rest sourced from reference TRBV7-2 and TRBJ1-5, is GAGVSQSPSNKVTEKGKDVELRCDPISGHTALYWYRQSLGQGLEFLIYFQGNSAPDKSGLPSDRFSAERTGGSVSTLTIQRTQQEDSAVYLCASSRVIGTGGNQPQHFGDGTRLSIL.

The chain recombines TRBV7-9 with TRBJ1-1; no firm D call. Germline V CDR1 and CDR2: SEHNR, FQNEAQ (reference sequence). The V end lost 2 bases, the J end lost 7 bases, and 11 bases lay between the germline ends. The CDR3 length is 13 residues. The CDR3 region has the DNA TGTGCCAGCAGCTTATGGGCAGACTATGAAGCTTTCTTT. This encodes CASSLWADYEAFF.

The rearrangement uses TRBV3-1 (or the pseudogene TRBV3-2) and TRBJ1-2, with a weak D call TRBD1 (5 bases). The CDR3 covers 15 residues. The V gene's germline CDR1 is LGHDT and CDR2 YNNKEL (reference sequence). V shed 5 bases and J shed 6 bases, with 19 bases lying between them. The CDR3 bases are TGTGCCAGCAGCAACCACGGCGGGGCCCTTGATGGCTACACCTTC. It translates to CASSNHGGALDGYTF.

The chain carries TRBV28 and TRBJ1-2; D not resolved. CDR1 and CDR2 (germline): MDHEN, SYDVKM. V was clipped by 7 bases and J by 1 base, with 19 bases between them. The CDR3 has 16 residues. Written as DNA, the CDR3 is TGTGCCAGCAAGTATCCGAACAGAAGTTTTAACTATGGCTACACCTTC. Protein: CASKYPNRSFNYGYTF.

This clone was counted a few times. The V gene is TRBV6-1, the J gene TRBJ1-6; TRBD1 matches 7 bases. CDR1 and CDR2 from the germline V gene are MNHNS and SASEGT. Germline trimming cut 2 bases from V and 7 bases from J; bases unmatched to any gene: 5. The CDR3 extends over 15 amino acids. CDR3 amino acids: CASSEQGVRNSPLHF. The CDR3 DNA reads as TGTGCCAGCAGTGAACAGGGGGTTAGAAATTCACCCCTCCACTTT.

The chain links TRBV29-1 to TRBJ2-7; D possibly corresponds to TRBD1 (5 bases). V was pared by 6 bases and J by 1 base, with 7 bases between. This CDR3 is 11 amino acids long. CDR1 and CDR2 from the germline V gene are SQVTM and ANQGSEA. The DNA of the CDR3 is TGCAGCGTCAGGGTGTCCTACGAGCAGTACTTC. It encodes CSVRVSYEQYF.

The chain carries TRBV9 and TRBJ1-1, with no clear D. The germline V gene has CDR1 SGDLS and CDR2 YYNGEE. The CDR3 sequence is 15 residues long. Trimming left V 4 bases short and J 1 base short, with 14 bases between. CDR3 sequence: CASSPQIKPNTEAFF. The CDR3 nucleotides are TGTGCCAGCAGCCCCCAGATCAAACCGAACACTGAAGCTTTCTTT.

CDR3 nucleotides: TGCGCCAGCAGTGATTCAGATAGCAATCAGCCCCAGCATTTT. This translates into CASSDSDSNQPQHF. The chain is built from TRBV10-2 and TRBJ1-5; D unclear. Germline V CDR1 and CDR2: WSHSY, SAAADI. Trimming shortened V by 3 bases and J by 0 bases, and 6 bases separated the two germline ends. This CDR3 has 14 residues.

The genes are TRBV7-2 and TRBJ2-1, with 7 bases that match TRBD2. Unmatched junction bases numbered 10, after V lost 5 bases and J lost 0 bases. This CDR3 has 17 residues. CDR1 SGHTA and CDR2 FQGNSA come from the germline V gene. The CDR3 DNA follows: TGTGCCAGCAGCCCCGCTAGCGGTCCCACCTCCTACAATGAGCAGTTCTTC. It encodes CASSPASGPTSYNEQFF.

The gene calls are TRBV19 and TRBJ2-1; the D is unclear. Germline CDR1 is LNHDA and CDR2 is SQIVND (reference sequence). The V gene lost 6 bases and the J gene lost 0 bases, with 3 bases spanning the gap. There are 12 residues in the CDR3. CDR3 nucleotides: TGTGCCAGTAGCGGCTCCTACAATGAGCAGTTCTTC. It yields the protein CASSGSYNEQFF.

The rearrangement uses TRBV4-2 and TRBJ2-7; a possible D gene is TRBD1 (6 bases). Trimming stripped 5 bases from V and 0 bases from J, with 17 bases between. This CDR3 region has 16 residues. Germline V gene sequence: CDR1 LGHNA, CDR2 YNFKEQ. CDR3 nucleotide sequence: TGTGCCAGCAGCTTCAAGGGATCGACAGGCTCCTACGAGCAGTACTTC. It translates to CASSFKGSTGSYEQYF.

This chain joins TRBV20-1 and TRBJ2-7, with D perhaps TRBD1 (5 bases). This CDR3 region has 11 residues. Trimming removed 3 bases from V and 3 bases from J, with 6 bases in between. From germline, CDR1 is DFQATT and CDR2 SNEGSKA (reference sequence). This CDR3 reads CSARDNYEQYF. The DNA of the CDR3 is TGCAGTGCTAGGGACAACTACGAGCAGTACTTC.

This clone occurred a few times. The chain couples TRBV7-9 to TRBJ2-2; 14 bases fit TRBD2. Germline V lookup: CDR1 SEHNR, CDR2 FQNEAQ (reference sequence). Trimming cost V 5 bases and J 4 bases; bases outside gene matches: 6. This CDR3 contains 17 residues. The DNA of the CDR3 is TGTGCCAGCAGCCCGGGACTAGCGGGAGCGGGCACCGGGGAGCTGTTTTTT. Translated: CASSPGLAGAGTGELFF.

The chain uses TRBV27 and TRBJ2-1, with D possibly being TRBD2 (5 bases). V gave up 3 bases and J gave up 5 bases, with 11 bases separating them. The CDR3 length is 14 residues. CDR1 is MNHEY and CDR2 is SMNVEV in the germline V gene (reference sequence). CDR3 DNA: TGTGCCAGCAGTTTCCGGGGAAAAAACAATGAGCAGTTCTTC. It encodes CASSFRGKNNEQFF.

The rearrangement uses TRBV28 and TRBJ2-1, with TRBD2 matching 10 bases. The CDR3 runs to 19 residues. Germline CDR1 and CDR2: MDHEN and SYDVKM. The J segment lost 4 bases and the V segment lost 6 bases, leaving 18 bases of the junction unmatched. CDR3 bases: TGTGCCAGCAGCCTCCCAAACAGCGGGAGGGCCCGAATTTACAATGAGCAGTTCTTC. Its translation: CASSLPNSGRARIYNEQFF.

The count of this clone is one. DNA for the CDR3: TGTGCCAGCAGCCCCGGAGGGAGCTCCTACAATGAGCAGTTCTTC. Amino acids: CASSPGGSSYNEQFF. This sequence joins TRBV9 and TRBJ2-1, with TRBD2 as a possible D gene (6 bases). V was trimmed by 4 bases and J by 0 bases, leaving 11 bases between them. Germline loops: CDR1 SGDLS, CDR2 YYNGEE. The CDR3 covers 15 residues.

The rearrangement links TRBV7-2 to TRBJ2-2, with 10 bases identical to TRBD1. The germline CDR1 and CDR2 sequences are SGHTA and FQGNSA. Trimming at V came to 5 bases and at J to 6 bases, leaving 12 bases not matched to a gene. The CDR3 extends over 17 amino acids. The CDR3 DNA reads TGTGCCAGCAGCCAGGCCGGGACAGGGGTCGTTGCCGGGGAGCTGTTTTTT. The encoded protein is CASSQAGTGVVAGELFF.

In the case of this clone: One junction end does not reproduce the germline sequence, and a read error may be involved. The genes are TRBV7-7 and TRBJ2-2; weak D call: TRBD1 (6 bases). There are 16 residues in the CDR3. Germline-derived CDR1 and CDR2 are SSHAT and FNYEAQ (reference sequence). CDR3 sequence (DNA): TGTGCTAGCAGCAAAGGGGCAGGGGACAACACCGGGGAGCTGTTTTTT. Translated, it gives CASSKGAGDNTGELFF. The full variable domain, its missing parts supplied by reference TRBV7-7 and TRBJ2-2, is GAGVSQSPRYKVTKRGQDVTLRCDPISSHATLYWYQQALGQGPEFLTYFNYEAQPDKSGLPSDRFSAERPEGSISTLTIQRTEQRDSAMYRCASSKGAGDNTGELFFGEGSRLTVL.